The entry that follows covers one T cell receptor beta chain sequence. This sample was included in a study of control samples from healthy donors and cancer patients. Data came from immunoSEQ multiplex PCR; TCRdb stores just in-frame clones and leaves some out. The sample lists approximately 110,000 clones; approximately 89% were seen once. This CDR3 comprises 19 residues. V lost 4 bases and J lost 8; bases outside the gene matches: 15. Germline loops: CDR1 KGHSH, CDR2 LQKENI. The rearrangement links TRBV18 to TRBJ2-4; 15 bases are a match to TRBD2. The receptor comes from a woman under 30 in good health. The sequenced sample was blood. The CDR3 DNA is TGTGCCAGCTCACACAAGGCTCGGACTAGCGGGAGGGCCGGAGACATTCAGTACTTC. This codes for CASSHKARTSGRAGDIQYF.